A single sample is the source of the 25 T cell receptor beta chains below, sequenced in a study of vaccination and CD4 T cells after COVID-19. Cultured CD4+ T cell DNA underwent sequencing with the Oncomine TCR Beta short-read assay. TCRdb re-called the PCR reads through MiXCR, storing one row per CDR3 protein. The repertoire holds under 15,000 distinct CDR3 sequences, with 40% to 60% as singletons. Treatment noted: roughly nine-day PBMC culture with coronavirus spike peptide pools or control peptides (ViraFEST assay). These receptors have no identified antigens. Source material: CD4+ T cells from blood, cultured in vitro. The receptors were sampled from a human donor who had recovered from COVID-19.

This clonotype has only one observation. The chain has TRBV19 and TRBJ2-6; 7 nucleotides match TRBD1. The length of the CDR3 is 16 residues. Germline V gene lookup returns CDR1 LNHDA and CDR2 SQIVND (reference sequence). With 5 bases clipped from V and 4 bases from J, the junction kept 8 bases outside the gene matches. The CDR3 loop reads CASSPRQGTGANVLTF. The CDR3 DNA sequence: TGTGCCAGTAGTCCAAGACAGGGCACGGGGGCCAACGTCCTGACTTTC.

This clonotype was detected only a few times. This chain joins TRBV2 and TRBJ2-2; 8 positions match TRBD2. Losses at the gene ends were 4 bases for V and 8 bases for J; bases not matched to a gene: 6. Germline V gene sequence: CDR1 SNHLY, CDR2 FYNNEI. This CDR3 spans 14 amino acids. CDR3 residues: CASSGLATGGELFF. The CDR3 nucleotides read TGTGCCAGCAGTGGACTAGCGACAGGTGGGGAGCTGTTTTTT.

This rearrangement joins TRBV6-1 to TRBJ2-5, with 11 bases lining up with TRBD2. With V trimmed by 6 bases and J by 1 base, 7 bases remained unmatched. The CDR3 runs 16 residues. Germline CDR1 reads MNHNS; CDR2 reads SASEGT. CDR3 residues: CASRPTSGGFQETQYF. In DNA, the CDR3 is TGTGCCAGCAGACCCACTAGCGGGGGATTCCAAGAGACCCAGTACTTC.

V is TRBV19 and J is TRBJ1-6; TRBD1 matches 7 bases. Germline V gene data show CDR1 as LNHDA and CDR2 as SQIVND (reference sequence). J was trimmed by 6 bases and V by 3 bases; bases with no gene match: 5. This CDR3 has 15 residues. CDR3 protein: CASSMGDRINSPLHF. Here the CDR3 DNA reads TGTGCCAGTAGTATGGGGGACAGAATTAATTCACCCCTCCACTTT. The complete variable domain, with remaining parts taken from reference TRBV19 and TRBJ1-6, reads DGGITQSPKYLFRKEGQNVTLSCEQNLNHDAMYWYRQDPGQGLRLIYYSQIVNDFQKGDIAEGYSVSREKKESFPLTVTSAQKNPTAFYLCASSMGDRINSPLHFGNGTRLTVT.

The V call is TRBV10-1, the J call TRBJ2-4; D is uncertain. Germline V gives CDR1 WNHNN, CDR2 SYGVQD (reference sequence). The CDR3 spans 13 residues. The V and J ends lost 5 bases and 2 bases respectively, with 7 bases between them. CDR3 in DNA: TGCGCCAGCAGTAAGGGAACCAAAAACATTCAGTACTTC. It translates to CASSKGTKNIQYF.

The chain is built from TRBV19 and TRBJ1-2, with 11 bases that match TRBD1. The CDR3 has 16 amino acids. The trim removed 10 bases at V and 4 bases at J, leaving 14 bases unmatched. CDR1 LNHDA and CDR2 SQIVND come from the germline V gene (reference sequence). The CDR3 loop reads CATRPARTGGIYGYTF. The CDR3 DNA reads TGTGCCACCCGCCCCGCCAGGACAGGGGGCATCTATGGCTACACCTTC.

The CDR3 DNA reads TGTGCCAGCAGCTCGACAGGAGCGAACACCGGGGAGCTGTTTTTT. Protein product: CASSSTGANTGELFF. The chain carries TRBV5-5 and TRBJ2-2; maybe TRBD1 (6 bases). Per germline, CDR1 SGHKS and CDR2 YYEKEE (reference sequence). Deletions cut 3 bases from V and 0 bases from J, with 9 bases between. CDR3 length equals 15 residues.

The chain carries TRBV2 and TRBJ2-7; 9 bases agree with TRBD1. Germline assignment: CDR1 SNHLY and CDR2 FYNNEI. The junction had 9 bases not matched to a gene; V was cut back by 1 base and J by 5 bases. The CDR3 is 16 amino acids. CDR3 in amino acids: CASSEGQGDRVNEQYF. For the CDR3, the DNA is TGTGCCAGCAGTGAAGGGCAGGGGGACAGGGTAAACGAGCAGTACTTC.

V and J are TRBV6-2 or TRBV6-3 and TRBJ1-1; D gene uncertain. The V end was cut by 2 bases, the J end by 7 bases, with 11 bases between. Germline V gives CDR1 MNHEY, CDR2 SVGEGT. This CDR3 has 13 residues. The CDR3 nucleotides read TGTGCCAGCAGTTACGAAAGGGATTATGAAGCTTTCTTT. Translating gives CASSYERDYEAFF.

This clonotype was recorded a few times. The chain employs TRBV7-9 and TRBJ2-5, with 10 bases identical to TRBD1. Germline values: CDR1 SEHNR, CDR2 FQNEAQ (reference sequence). This CDR3 is built from 16 residues. V lost 5 bases to trimming and J lost 2 bases; unmatched junction nucleotides: 8. CDR3 in DNA: TGTGCCAGCAGCCGGGGGGACAGGGGTGGACAAGAGACCCAGTACTTC. Protein product: CASSRGDRGGQETQYF.

The chain is built from TRBV6-5 and TRBJ1-5; perhaps TRBD1 as D (5 bases). The V end lost 2 bases, the J end lost 7 bases, and 12 bases lay between the germline ends. The CDR3 has 14 residues. Germline CDR1 reads MNHEY; CDR2 reads SVGAGI. This chain's CDR3 is CASSYAGGGQPQHF. CDR3 bases: TGTGCCAGCAGTTACGCGGGGGGAGGCCAGCCCCAGCATTTT.

The V call is TRBV5-4, the J call TRBJ2-1; D is tentatively TRBD1 or TRBD2 (5 bases each). CDR1 SGHNT and CDR2 YYREEE come from the germline V gene (reference sequence). Trimming stripped 0 bases from V and 8 bases from J, with 9 bases between. The length of the CDR3 is 13 residues. This chain's CDR3 is CASSLGGRDEQFF. CDR3 sequence (DNA): TGTGCCAGCAGCTTGGGGGGACGGGATGAGCAGTTCTTC.

By share, this clonotype counts as large. The chain links TRBV12-3 or TRBV12-4 to TRBJ1-2; possibly TRBD1 for D (5 bases). Trimming stripped 2 bases from V and 4 bases from J, with 8 bases between. The CDR3 loop spans 13 amino acids. The CDR3 DNA reads TGTGCCAGCAGTTTAAAGGACATCTATGGCTACACCTTC. As protein: CASSLKDIYGYTF.

Only a few counts were recorded for this clonotype. The chain links TRBV7-2 to TRBJ1-2; TRBD1 agrees at 7 bases. CDR1 and CDR2 (germline): SGHTA, FQGNSA. After removal of 5 bases from V and 4 bases from J, the junction contained 10 bases not matched to a gene. This CDR3 is 15 amino acids long. This CDR3 reads CASSRETGLLYGYTF. As DNA, the CDR3 is TGTGCCAGCAGCCGAGAGACAGGGCTCCTCTATGGCTACACCTTC.

This chain joins TRBV6-1 and TRBJ2-3, with a tentative D call TRBD1 (5 bases). CDR3 size: 11 residues. The germline CDR1 and CDR2 sequences are MNHNS and SASEGT. V was pared by 8 bases and J by 5 bases, with 8 bases between. Here the CDR3 reads CASRQGDTQYF. The CDR3 region has the DNA TGTGCCAGCCGCCAGGGAGATACGCAGTATTTT.

The CDR3 protein is CASSLGTVQETQYF. DNA of the CDR3: TGTGCCAGCAGCTTAGGGACGGTCCAAGAGACCCAGTACTTC. The rearrangement joins TRBV11-2 to TRBJ2-5; D call uncertain. Germline CDR1 and CDR2: SGHAT and FQNNGV. V was shortened by 1 base and J by 1 base, with 7 bases between the two germline ends. The CDR3 has 14 residues.

The CDR3 spells CAWTRDRGNGELFF. CDR3 sequence (DNA): TGTGCCTGGACCCGGGACAGGGGTAACGGGGAGCTGTTTTTT. The chain combines TRBV30 with TRBJ2-2; 10 positions agree with TRBD1. Germline V gives CDR1 GTSNPN, CDR2 SVGIG (reference sequence). The trim removed 4 bases at V and 7 bases at J, leaving 6 bases unmatched. The CDR3 runs to 14 residues. Full variable domain (rest looked up from reference TRBV30 and TRBJ2-2): SQTIHQWPATLVQPVGSPLSLECTVEGTSNPNLYWYRQAAGRGLQLLFYSVGIGQISSEVPQNLSASRPQDRQFILSSKKLLLSDSGFYLCAWTRDRGNGELFFGEGSRLTVL.

This clonotype was observed a handful of times. The V and J genes are TRBV6-2 or TRBV6-3 and TRBJ2-2, with D maybe TRBD2 (6 bases). Germline CDR1 MNHEY, CDR2 SVGEGT. There are 16 residues in the CDR3. The germline V and J ends were trimmed by 8 bases and 4 bases, with 20 bases remaining between them. The CDR3 DNA reads as TGTGCCAGCGGAGAGGGCGGGGCGGGTCGCACCGGGGAGCTGTTTTTT. As protein: CASGEGGAGRTGELFF.

The rearrangement links TRBV11-1 to TRBJ2-7, with TRBD1 matching 10 bases. V lost 1 base, J lost 2 bases, and 14 bases stayed unmatched. The CDR3 totals 19 residues. Germline V gives CDR1 SGHAT, CDR2 FQDESV (reference sequence). CDR3 region: CASSLGSCRSGQGAYEQYF. The DNA for the CDR3 is TGTGCCAGCAGCTTAGGCTCTTGTAGGTCTGGACAGGGGGCCTACGAGCAGTACTTC.

The V gene is TRBV5-4, the J gene TRBJ2-3; D is ambiguous. Germline V lookup: CDR1 SGHNT, CDR2 YYREEE (reference sequence). V lost 0 bases to trimming and J lost 5 bases, with 10 bases between them. The length of the CDR3 is 14 residues. The CDR3 region has the DNA TGTGCCAGCAGCTTGGAAGCCACTCGAGATACGCAGTATTTT. Amino acid sequence: CASSLEATRDTQYF.

The table lists this clonotype with a few counts. The chain recombines TRBV25-1 with TRBJ1-2, with a possible D match to TRBD1 (5 bases). The CDR3 is made up of 15 amino acids. Germline V gene lookup returns CDR1 MGHDK and CDR2 SYGVNS. The germline V and J ends were trimmed by 2 bases and 2 bases, with 12 bases remaining between them. In DNA form, the CDR3 reads TGTGCCAGCAGTGAAGGTGAGGGGAGGAACTATGGCTACACCTTC. It specifies CASSEGEGRNYGYTF.

This clonotype turned up a few times. The rearrangement links TRBV10-3 to TRBJ2-1, with 13 bases matching TRBD2. This CDR3 spans 17 amino acids. The V and J ends lost 8 bases and 4 bases, in that order; junction bases with no gene match: 11. Germline values: CDR1 ENHRY, CDR2 SYGVKD. CDR3 sequence reads: CAIQNPGLAGTYNEQFF. CDR3 in DNA: TGTGCCATCCAGAATCCGGGACTAGCGGGGACATACAATGAGCAGTTCTTC.

The rearrangement links TRBV5-4 to TRBJ1-1, with D tentatively TRBD1 (6 bases). Germline V gene sequence: CDR1 SGHNT, CDR2 YYREEE (reference sequence). The CDR3 sequence is 13 residues long. V gave up 0 bases and J gave up 7 bases, with 10 bases separating them. The CDR3 DNA reads TGTGCCAGCAGCTTGGCAGGGGAGGTTGAAGCTTTCTTT. Its protein product is CASSLAGEVEAFF.

This clonotype was detected only a few times. The J gene is TRBJ1-1, the V gene TRBV29-1, with D perhaps TRBD1 (5 bases). Germline CDR1 reads SQVTM; CDR2 reads ANQGSEA. V dropped 4 bases and J dropped 0 bases, with 6 bases sitting between them. The CDR3 covers 12 residues. CDR3 in DNA: TGCAGCGTTGGGGGCATGAACACTGAAGCTTTCTTT. Protein: CSVGGMNTEAFF.

The chain carries TRBV24-1 and TRBJ2-3, with no clear D. This CDR3 spans 15 amino acids. Germline V gene lookup returns CDR1 KGHDR and CDR2 SFDVKD. V dropped 3 bases and J dropped 4 bases, with 13 bases sitting between them. CDR3 DNA: TGTGCCACCAGTGATACCCGTGTCAGCGCAGATACGCAGTATTTT. The encoded protein is CATSDTRVSADTQYF.